These T cell receptor beta chains were read from a single sample in a study of OX40 agonist ivuxolimab in advanced cancers. The assay was immunoSEQ multiplex PCR, and TCRdb's table has in-frame clones only and misses some. The sample includes about 34,000 clones, around 90% seen only once; the top ten take about 4.2%. The sequenced sample was CD4+ or CD8+ T cells sorted from blood, obtained in a trial of the OX40 agonist ivuxolimab. The receptors come from an adult with an advanced solid tumor such as melanoma, head and neck, liver or kidney cancer. The CDR3 runs from the conserved cysteine through the conserved F or W.

>TRBV4-3|TRBJ1-1
CASSLDRNTEAFF
>TRBV29-1|TRBJ1-1
CSVCGTPNTEAFF
>TRBV7-2|TRBJ2-5
CASSGTGEETQYF
>TRBV4-1|TRBJ2-2
CASSQLPRGRLAGTGELFF
>TRBV18|TRBJ2-7
CASSRQESYEQYF
>TRBV7-7|TRBJ2-2
CASSPAGTGELFF
>TRBV28|TRBJ1-1
CASPPAGTGNTEAFF
>TRBV12-5|TRBJ1-1
CASGDLEHEAFF
>TRBV6-1|TRBJ1-2
CASSEGGALPGYTF
>TRBV9|TRBJ2-2
CASSVVPGDTGELFF
>TRBV11-2|TRBJ2-5
CASSTSPKNQETQYF
>TRBV7-9|TRBJ2-7
CASSSRTSGQDGSSYEQYF
>TRBV28|TRBJ1-1
CASSPQGAWAEAFF
>TRBV4-1|TRBJ2-1
CASSHRVQEPYNEQFF
>TRBV6-5|TRBJ2-3
CASSYSRLAGVNTQYF
>TRBV6-1|TRBJ1-5
CASSAREAGNQPQHF